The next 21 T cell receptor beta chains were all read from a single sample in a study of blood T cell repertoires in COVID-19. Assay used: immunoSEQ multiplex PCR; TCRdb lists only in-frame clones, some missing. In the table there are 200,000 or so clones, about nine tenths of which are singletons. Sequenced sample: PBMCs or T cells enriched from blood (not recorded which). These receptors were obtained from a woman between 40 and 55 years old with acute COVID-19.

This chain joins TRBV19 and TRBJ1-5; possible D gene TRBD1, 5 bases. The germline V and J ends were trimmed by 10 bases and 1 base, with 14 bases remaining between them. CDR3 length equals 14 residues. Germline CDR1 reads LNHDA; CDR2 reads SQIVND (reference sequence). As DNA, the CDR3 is TGTGCCACCCATGGGGGGGTAAGCAATCAGCCCCAGCATTTT. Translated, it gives CATHGGVSNQPQHF.

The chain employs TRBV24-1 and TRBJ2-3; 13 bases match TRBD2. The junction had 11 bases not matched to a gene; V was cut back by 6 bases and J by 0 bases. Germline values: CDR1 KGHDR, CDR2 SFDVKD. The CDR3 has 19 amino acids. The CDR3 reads CATSLSGLAGTSSTDTQYF. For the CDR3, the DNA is TGTGCCACCAGTTTGTCGGGACTAGCGGGGACCTCTAGCACAGATACGCAGTATTTT.

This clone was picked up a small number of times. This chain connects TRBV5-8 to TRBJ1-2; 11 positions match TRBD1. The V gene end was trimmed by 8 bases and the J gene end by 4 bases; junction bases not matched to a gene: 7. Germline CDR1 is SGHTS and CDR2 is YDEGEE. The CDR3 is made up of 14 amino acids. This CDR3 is CASRTGGGLYGYTF. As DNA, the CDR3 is TGTGCCAGTAGGACAGGGGGCGGGCTCTATGGCTACACCTTC.

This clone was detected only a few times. CDR3 bases: TGCGCCAGCAGCCCGGGGTCGGGTACCTACGAGCAGTACTTC. The encoded protein is CASSPGSGTYEQYF. The chain joins TRBV4-1 to TRBJ2-7, with D maybe TRBD2 (5 bases). V was pared by 4 bases and J by 2 bases, with 12 bases between. The CDR3 spans 14 residues. CDR1 and CDR2 from the germline V gene are MGHRA and YSYEKL.

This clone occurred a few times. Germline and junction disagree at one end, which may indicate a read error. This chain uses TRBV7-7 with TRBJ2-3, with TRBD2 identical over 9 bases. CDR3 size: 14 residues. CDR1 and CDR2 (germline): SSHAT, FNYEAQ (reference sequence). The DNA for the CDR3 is TGTGCTAGCAGCTTAGCGGGAGCTACAGATACGCAGTATTTT. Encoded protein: CASSLAGATDTQYF.

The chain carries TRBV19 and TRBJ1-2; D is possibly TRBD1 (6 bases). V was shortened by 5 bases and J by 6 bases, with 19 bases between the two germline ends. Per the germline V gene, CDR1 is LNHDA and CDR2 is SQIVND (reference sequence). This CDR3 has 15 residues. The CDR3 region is CASSLPRTVSNGYTF. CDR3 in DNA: TGTGCCAGTAGTCTTCCTCGGACAGTTTCTAATGGCTACACCTTC.

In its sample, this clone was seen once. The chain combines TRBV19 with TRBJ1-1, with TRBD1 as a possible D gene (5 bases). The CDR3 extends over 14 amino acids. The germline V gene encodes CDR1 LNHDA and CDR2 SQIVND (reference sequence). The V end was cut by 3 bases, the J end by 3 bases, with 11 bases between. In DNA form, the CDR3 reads TGTGCCAGTAGTATTGTTCAGGGATACACTGAAGCTTTCTTT. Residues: CASSIVQGYTEAFF.

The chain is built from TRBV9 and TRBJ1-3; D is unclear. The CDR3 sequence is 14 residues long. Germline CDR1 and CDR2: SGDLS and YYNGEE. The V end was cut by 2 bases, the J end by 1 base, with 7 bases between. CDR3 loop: CASSVTGSGNTIYF. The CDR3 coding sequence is TGTGCCAGCAGCGTCACCGGGTCTGGAAACACCATATATTTT.

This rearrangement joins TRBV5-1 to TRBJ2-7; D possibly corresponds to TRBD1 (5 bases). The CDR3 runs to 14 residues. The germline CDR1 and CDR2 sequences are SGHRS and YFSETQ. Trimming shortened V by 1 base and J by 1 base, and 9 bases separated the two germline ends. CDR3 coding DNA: TGCGCCAGCAGCTTGAGTTCAGGGTCCTACGAGCAGTACTTC. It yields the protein CASSLSSGSYEQYF. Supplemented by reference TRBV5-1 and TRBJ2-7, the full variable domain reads KAGVTQTPRYLIKTRGQQVTLSCSPISGHRSVSWYQQTPGQGLQFLFEYFSETQRNKGNFPGRFSGRQFSNSRSEMNVSTLELGDSALYLCASSLSSGSYEQYFGPGTRLTVT.

CDR3 sequence: CASSLAGGQGVYGYTF. The CDR3 nucleotides are TGTGCCAGCAGCTTAGCCGGGGGACAGGGAGTCTATGGCTACACCTTC. The V gene is TRBV11-2, the J gene TRBJ1-2; TRBD1 matches 9 bases. The length of the CDR3 is 16 residues. With V trimmed by 1 base and J by 4 bases, 7 bases remained unmatched. CDR1 is SGHAT and CDR2 is FQNNGV in the germline V gene.

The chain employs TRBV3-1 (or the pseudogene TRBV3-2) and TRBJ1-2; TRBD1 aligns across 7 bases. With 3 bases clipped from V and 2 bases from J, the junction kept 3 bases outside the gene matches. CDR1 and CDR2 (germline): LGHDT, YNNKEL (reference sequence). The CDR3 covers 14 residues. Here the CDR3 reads CASSQGQTNYGYTF. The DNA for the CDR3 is TGTGCCAGCAGCCAGGGACAGACAAACTATGGCTACACCTTC.

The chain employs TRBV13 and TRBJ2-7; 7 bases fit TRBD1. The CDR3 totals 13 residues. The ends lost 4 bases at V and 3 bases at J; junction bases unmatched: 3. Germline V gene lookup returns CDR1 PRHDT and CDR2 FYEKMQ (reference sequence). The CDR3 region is CASSYRGFYEQYF. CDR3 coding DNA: TGTGCCAGCAGCTACAGGGGTTTCTACGAGCAGTACTTC.

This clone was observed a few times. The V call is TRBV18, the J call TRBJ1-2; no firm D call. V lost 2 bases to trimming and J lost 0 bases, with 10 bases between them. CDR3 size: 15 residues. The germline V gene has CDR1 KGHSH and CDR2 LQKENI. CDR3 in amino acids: CASSPGLVSNYGYTF. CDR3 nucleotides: TGTGCCAGCTCACCAGGTCTAGTTTCTAACTATGGCTACACCTTC.

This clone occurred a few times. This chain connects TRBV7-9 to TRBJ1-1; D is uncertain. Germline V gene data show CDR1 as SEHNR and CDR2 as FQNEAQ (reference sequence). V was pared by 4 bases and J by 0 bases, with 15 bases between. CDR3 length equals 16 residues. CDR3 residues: CASSYPLRRMNTEAFF. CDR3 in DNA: TGTGCCAGCAGCTACCCCCTGCGGAGGATGAACACTGAAGCTTTCTTT.

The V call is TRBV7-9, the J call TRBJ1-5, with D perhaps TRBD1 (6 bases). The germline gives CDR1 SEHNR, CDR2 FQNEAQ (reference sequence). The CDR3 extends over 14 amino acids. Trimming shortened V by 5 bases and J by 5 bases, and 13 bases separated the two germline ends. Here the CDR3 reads CASSPTGQDQPQHF. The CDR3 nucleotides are TGTGCCAGCAGCCCTACAGGGCAGGATCAGCCCCAGCATTTT.

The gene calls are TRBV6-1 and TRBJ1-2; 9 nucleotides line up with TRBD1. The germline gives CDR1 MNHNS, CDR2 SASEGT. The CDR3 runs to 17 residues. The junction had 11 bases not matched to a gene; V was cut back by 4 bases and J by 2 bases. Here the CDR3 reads CASSGQGGSFFNYGYTF. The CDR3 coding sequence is TGTGCCAGCAGTGGACAGGGGGGGAGTTTCTTCAACTATGGCTACACCTTC.

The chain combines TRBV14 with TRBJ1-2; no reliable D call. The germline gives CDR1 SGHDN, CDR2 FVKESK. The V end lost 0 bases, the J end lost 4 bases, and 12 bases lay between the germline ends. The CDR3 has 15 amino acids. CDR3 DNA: TGTGCCAGCAGCCAAGAGTCGGCCAGGCCCTATGGCTACACCTTC. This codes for CASSQESARPYGYTF.

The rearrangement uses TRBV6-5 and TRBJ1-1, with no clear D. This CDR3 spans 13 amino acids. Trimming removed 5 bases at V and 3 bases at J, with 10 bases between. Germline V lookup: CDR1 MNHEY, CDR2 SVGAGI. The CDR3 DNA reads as TGTGCCAGCAGTAGGAGAATCGACACTGAAGCTTTCTTT. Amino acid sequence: CASSRRIDTEAFF.

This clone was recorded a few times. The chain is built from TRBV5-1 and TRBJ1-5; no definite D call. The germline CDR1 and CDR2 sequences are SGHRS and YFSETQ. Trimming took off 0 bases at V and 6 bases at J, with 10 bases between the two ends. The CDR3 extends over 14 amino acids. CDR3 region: CASSLGESGQPQHF. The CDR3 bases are TGCGCCAGCAGCTTGGGGGAGTCCGGTCAGCCCCAGCATTTT.

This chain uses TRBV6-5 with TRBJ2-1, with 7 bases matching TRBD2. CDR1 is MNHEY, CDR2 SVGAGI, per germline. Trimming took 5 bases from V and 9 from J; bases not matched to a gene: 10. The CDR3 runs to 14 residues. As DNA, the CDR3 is TGTGCCAGCAGTCCAACCTTCAGGGAGGGTGAGCAGTTCTTC. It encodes CASSPTFREGEQFF.

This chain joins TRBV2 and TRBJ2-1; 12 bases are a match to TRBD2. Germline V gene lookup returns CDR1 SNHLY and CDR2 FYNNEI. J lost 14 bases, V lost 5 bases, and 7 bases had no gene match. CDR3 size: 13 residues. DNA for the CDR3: TGTGCCAGCAGTCTAGCGGGGGGGCCCGGGAAGTTCTTC. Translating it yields CASSLAGGPGKFF.